Sequencing of this T cell receptor (beta chain) was carried out in a study of T cells after posttransplantation cyclophosphamide (dated by TCRdb to 2015 to 2016). The study in broad terms: The study tracked T cell repertoire reconstitution by TRB sequencing after myeloablative bone marrow transplantation using posttransplantation cyclophosphamide as GVHD prophylaxis. In 3 patients, TRB sequencing was also performed on up to 3 more blood samples taken 2 to 5.2 years after transplant, and in a handful of patients, pretransplant blood was also TRB-sequenced. Because TRA and TRB clonality correlated tightly in fewer than ten samples, the subsequent TCR analyses were limited to TRB only. Blood from every one of the roughly 30 PTCy patients who had 1-year posttransplant specimens underwent TRB sequencing. Public TRB sequences were queried against a database of over 3,000 sequences associated with responses to pathogens, tumor antigens, self-antigens and alloantigens. Antigen receptor sequencing was done on samples from about 40 PTCy-treated patients and from about 17 related bone marrow donors of those patients.

Comments on this clone: There is no known antigen for this receptor. It has no much larger one-base neighbor in the sample; base qualities were not kept.

Overall results and qualifications from the work: Across roughly 49 patients, TRB clonality was highly associated with recipient CMV seropositivity and CMV reactivation, and PTCy diversity was similar to diversity in CNI/methotrexate controls. At 1-2 months, donor-recipient similarity was low but rose over the first year, and the later blood repertoires were often dominated by donor CD8+ memory clones. The TRB repertoires of T cells infiltrating skin or GI tract showed only limited overlap with the TRB repertoires of T cells in blood.

Trimming at the junction amounts to 4 bases on V and 0 bases on J, and the germline ends lie 27 bases apart. Taken from the germline V gene, the CDR1 and CDR2 loops are SGDLS and YYNGEE. The CDR3 contains 20 residues, cysteine and phenylalanine counted. Kept here is only the CDR3 DNA, which spans 60 bases and is read in frame from base 1. Related bone marrow donors provided peripheral blood samples on the day of marrow donation. Mononuclear cells from peripheral blood and bone marrow were separated by Ficoll-Hypaque density centrifugation and then cryopreserved. Genomic DNA was the input for TRB sequencing, which was run either with the immunoSEQ assay at survey resolution or with the hsTCRB kit. Processing in the source paper ran as follows. The immunoSEQ software handled initial read processing, and the LymphoSeq R package was used for repertoire analyses. Clonality was computed as 1 minus normalized Shannon entropy; Gini coefficient was also calculated for each TRB dataset. Phenotypes of unsorted samples were inferred by mapping TRB sequences from sorted subsets of the recipient or donor onto unsorted samples of the same recipient. Sourced from immuneACCESS, this table was stored by TCRdb with only in-frame sequences that have V and J called. A share of the clones is absent; for the studies checked, an unresolved V gene accounts for under half, and the remainder has no known explanation. V and J calls plus clone size are reproduced from that table; the DNA served to infer D and trimming. The sample comprises 34,000 or so clones, and every one was counted more than once. Of the sample, approximately 7.2% is held by the ten largest clones.

This clonotype was obtained from a woman aged 45-65 years in good health and a related stem cell transplant donor. The chain joins TRBV9 to TRBJ2-3; the D gene is perhaps TRBD1, from 6 matching bases. Source material: PBMCs. CDR3 protein: CASSLATGTRTAFSTDTQYF. The nucleotide sequence is TGTGCCAGCAGCCTTGCTACCGGGACACGGACAGCGTTTAGCACAGATACGCAGTATTTT.